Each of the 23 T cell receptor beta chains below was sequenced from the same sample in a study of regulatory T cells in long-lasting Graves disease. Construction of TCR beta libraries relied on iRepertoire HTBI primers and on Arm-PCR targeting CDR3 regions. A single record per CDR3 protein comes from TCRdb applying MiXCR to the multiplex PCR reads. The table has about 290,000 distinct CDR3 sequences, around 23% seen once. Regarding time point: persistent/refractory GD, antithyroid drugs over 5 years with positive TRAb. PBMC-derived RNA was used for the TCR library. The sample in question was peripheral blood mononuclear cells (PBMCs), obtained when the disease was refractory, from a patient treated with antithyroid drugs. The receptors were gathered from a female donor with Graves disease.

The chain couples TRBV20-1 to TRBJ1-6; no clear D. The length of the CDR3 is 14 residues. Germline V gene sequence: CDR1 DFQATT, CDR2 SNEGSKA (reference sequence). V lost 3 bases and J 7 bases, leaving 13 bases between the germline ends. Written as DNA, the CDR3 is TGCAGTGCTAGGTGGTACGAACCCAATTCACCCCTCCACTTT. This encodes CSARWYEPNSPLHF.

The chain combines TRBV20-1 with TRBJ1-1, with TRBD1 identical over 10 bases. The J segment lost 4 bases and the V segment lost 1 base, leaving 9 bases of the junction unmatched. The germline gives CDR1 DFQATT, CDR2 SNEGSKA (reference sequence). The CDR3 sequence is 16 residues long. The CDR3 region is CSARGTGGRGGTEAFF. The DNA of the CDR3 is TGCAGTGCTAGAGGGACAGGGGGAAGGGGCGGCACTGAAGCTTTCTTT.

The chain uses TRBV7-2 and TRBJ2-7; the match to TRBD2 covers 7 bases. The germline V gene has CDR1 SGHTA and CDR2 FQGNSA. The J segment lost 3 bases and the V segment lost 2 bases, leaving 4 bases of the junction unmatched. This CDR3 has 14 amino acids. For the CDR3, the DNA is TGTGCCAGCAGCTTATATGGGGGGGGCTACGAGCAGTACTTC. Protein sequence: CASSLYGGGYEQYF.

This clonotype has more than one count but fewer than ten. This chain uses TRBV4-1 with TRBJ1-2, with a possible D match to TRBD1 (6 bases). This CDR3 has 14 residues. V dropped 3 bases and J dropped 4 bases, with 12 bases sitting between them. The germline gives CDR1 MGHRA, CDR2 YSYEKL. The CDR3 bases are TGCGCCAGCAGCCACAAGACCAGGGGCTATGGCTACACCTTC. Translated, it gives CASSHKTRGYGYTF.

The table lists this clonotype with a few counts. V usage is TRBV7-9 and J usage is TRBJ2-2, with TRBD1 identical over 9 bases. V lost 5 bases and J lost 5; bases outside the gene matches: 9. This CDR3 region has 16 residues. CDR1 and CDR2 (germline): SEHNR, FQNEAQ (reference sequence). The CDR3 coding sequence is TGTGCCAGCAGCCTGAGTCCCGGGACAGGGACCGGGGAGCTGTTTTTT. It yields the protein CASSLSPGTGTGELFF.

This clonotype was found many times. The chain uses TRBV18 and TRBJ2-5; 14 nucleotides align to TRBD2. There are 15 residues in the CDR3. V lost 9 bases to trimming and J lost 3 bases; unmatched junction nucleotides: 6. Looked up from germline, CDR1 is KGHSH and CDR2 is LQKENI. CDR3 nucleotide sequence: TGTGCCAGTAGTCCGGGACTAGCGGGGGAAGAGACCCAGTACTTC. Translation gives CASSPGLAGEETQYF.

The CDR3 bases are TGCAGCGTTGTGGTGGGTAACTCCTACAATGAGCAGTTCTTC. Amino acids: CSVVVGNSYNEQFF. This chain joins TRBV29-1 and TRBJ2-1, with D unclear. Looked up from germline, CDR1 is SQVTM and CDR2 is ANQGSEA. This CDR3 comprises 14 residues. V gave up 4 bases and J gave up 0 bases, with 10 bases separating them.

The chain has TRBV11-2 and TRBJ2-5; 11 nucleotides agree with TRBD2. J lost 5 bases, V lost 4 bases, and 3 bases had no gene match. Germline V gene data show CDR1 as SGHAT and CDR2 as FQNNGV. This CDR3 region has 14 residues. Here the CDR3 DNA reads TGTGCCAGCAGCTCGACTAGCGGGACTGAGACCCAGTACTTC. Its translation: CASSSTSGTETQYF.

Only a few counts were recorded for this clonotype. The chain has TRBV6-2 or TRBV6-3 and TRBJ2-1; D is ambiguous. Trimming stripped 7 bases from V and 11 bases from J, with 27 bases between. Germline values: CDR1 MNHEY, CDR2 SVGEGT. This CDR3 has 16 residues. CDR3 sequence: CASTDLARSGYLKQFF. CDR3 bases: TGTGCCAGCACTGACCTCGCACGTTCGGGTTATCTAAAGCAGTTCTTC.

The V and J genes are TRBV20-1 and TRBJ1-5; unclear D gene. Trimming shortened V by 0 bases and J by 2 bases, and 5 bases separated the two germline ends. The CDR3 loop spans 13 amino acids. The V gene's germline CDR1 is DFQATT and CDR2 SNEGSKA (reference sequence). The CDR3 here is CSARDKGNQPQHF. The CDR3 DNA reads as TGCAGTGCTAGAGATAAGGGCAATCAGCCCCAGCATTTT.

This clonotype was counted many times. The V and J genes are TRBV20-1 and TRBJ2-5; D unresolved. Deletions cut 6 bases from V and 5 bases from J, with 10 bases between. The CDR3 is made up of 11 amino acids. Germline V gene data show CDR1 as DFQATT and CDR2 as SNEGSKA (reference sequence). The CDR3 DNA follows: TGCAGTGCCTCTCTGGGGGAGACCCAGTACTTC. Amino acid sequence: CSASLGETQYF.

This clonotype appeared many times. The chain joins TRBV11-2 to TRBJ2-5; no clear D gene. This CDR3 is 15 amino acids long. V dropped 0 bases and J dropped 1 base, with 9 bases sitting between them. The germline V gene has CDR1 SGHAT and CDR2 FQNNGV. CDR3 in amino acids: CASSLDIGPQETQYF. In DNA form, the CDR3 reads TGTGCCAGCAGCTTAGATATCGGGCCCCAAGAGACCCAGTACTTC.

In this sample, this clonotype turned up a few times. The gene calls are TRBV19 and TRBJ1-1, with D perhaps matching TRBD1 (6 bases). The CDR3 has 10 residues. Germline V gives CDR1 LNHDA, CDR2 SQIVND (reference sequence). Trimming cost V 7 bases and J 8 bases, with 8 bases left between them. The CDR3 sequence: CASIDREAFF. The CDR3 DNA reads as TGTGCCAGTATCGACAGGGAAGCTTTCTTT. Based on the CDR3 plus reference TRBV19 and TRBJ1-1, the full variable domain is DGGITQSPKYLFRKEGQNVTLSCEQNLNHDAMYWYRQDPGQGLRLIYYSQIVNDFQKGDIAEGYSVSREKKESFPLTVTSAQKNPTAFYLCASIDREAFFGQGTRLTVV.

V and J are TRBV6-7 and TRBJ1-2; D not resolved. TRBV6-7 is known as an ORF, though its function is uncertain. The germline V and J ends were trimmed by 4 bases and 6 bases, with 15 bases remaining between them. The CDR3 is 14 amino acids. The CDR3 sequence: CASSSWETVDGYTF. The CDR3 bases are TGTGCCAGCAGTTCGTGGGAGACTGTGGATGGCTACACCTTC.

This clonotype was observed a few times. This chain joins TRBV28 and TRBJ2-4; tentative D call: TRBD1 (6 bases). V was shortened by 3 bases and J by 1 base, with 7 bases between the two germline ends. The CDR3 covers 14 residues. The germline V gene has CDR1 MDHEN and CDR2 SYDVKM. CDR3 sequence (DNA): TGTGCCAGCAGTTTTCAGGGGGCCAAAAACATTCAGTACTTC. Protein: CASSFQGAKNIQYF.

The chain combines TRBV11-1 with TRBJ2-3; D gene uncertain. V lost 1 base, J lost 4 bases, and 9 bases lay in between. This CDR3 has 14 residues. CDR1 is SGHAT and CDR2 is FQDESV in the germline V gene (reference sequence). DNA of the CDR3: TGTGCCAGCAGCTTAGGATTCGGGTCAGATACGCAGTATTTT. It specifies CASSLGFGSDTQYF.

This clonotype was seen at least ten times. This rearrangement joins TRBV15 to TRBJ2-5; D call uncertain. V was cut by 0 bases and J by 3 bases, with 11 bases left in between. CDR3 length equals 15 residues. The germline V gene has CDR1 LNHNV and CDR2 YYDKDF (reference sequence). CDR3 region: CATSRDKHSEETQYF. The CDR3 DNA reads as TGTGCCACCAGCAGAGATAAGCACTCAGAAGAGACCCAGTACTTC.

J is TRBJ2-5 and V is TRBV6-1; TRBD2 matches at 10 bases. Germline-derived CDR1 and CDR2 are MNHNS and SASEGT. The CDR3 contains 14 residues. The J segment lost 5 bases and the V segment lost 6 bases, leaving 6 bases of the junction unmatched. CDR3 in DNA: TGTGCCAGCAGCCCTGGGACTAGCGTTGAGACCCAGTACTTC. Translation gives CASSPGTSVETQYF.

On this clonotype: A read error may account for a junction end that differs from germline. CDR3 protein: CASRPSGDTDTQYF. Written as DNA, the CDR3 is TGCGCCAGCAGACCCAGCGGAGACACAGATACGCAGTATTTT. The gene calls are TRBV9 and TRBJ2-3; D possibly corresponds to TRBD2 (5 bases). Germline-derived CDR1 and CDR2 are SGDLS and YYNGEE. The CDR3 is 14 amino acids.

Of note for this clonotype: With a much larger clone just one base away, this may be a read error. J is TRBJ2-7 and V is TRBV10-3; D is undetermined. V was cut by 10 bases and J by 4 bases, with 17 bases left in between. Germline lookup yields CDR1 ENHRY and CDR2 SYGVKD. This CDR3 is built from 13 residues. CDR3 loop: CATGLTMGYEQYF. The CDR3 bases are TGTGCCACCGGGCTTACCATGGGGTACGAGCAGTACTTC.

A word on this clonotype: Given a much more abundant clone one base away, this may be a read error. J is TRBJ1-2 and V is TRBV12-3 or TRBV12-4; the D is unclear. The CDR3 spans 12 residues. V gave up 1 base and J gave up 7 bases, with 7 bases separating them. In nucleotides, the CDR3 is TGTGCCAGCAGTTTAGATATCGGTGGCTACACCTTC. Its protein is CASSLDIGGYTF.

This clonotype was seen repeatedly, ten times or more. The CDR3, as DNA: TGTGCCAGCAGTGGAGACAGGGGAGACTACGAGCAGTACTTC. As protein: CASSGDRGDYEQYF. The chain uses TRBV2 and TRBJ2-7; 8 bases map to TRBD1. Germline CDR1 SNHLY, CDR2 FYNNEI. V trimming: 4 bases; J trimming: 3 bases; junction bases outside the gene matches: 5. The length of the CDR3 is 14 residues.

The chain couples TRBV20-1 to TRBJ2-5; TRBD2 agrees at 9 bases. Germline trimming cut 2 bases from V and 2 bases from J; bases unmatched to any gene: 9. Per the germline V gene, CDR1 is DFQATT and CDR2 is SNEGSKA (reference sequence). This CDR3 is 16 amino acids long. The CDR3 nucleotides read TGCAGTGCTAGATCCCCCCGACTAGCGGAGCAAGAGACCCAGTACTTC. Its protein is CSARSPRLAEQETQYF.